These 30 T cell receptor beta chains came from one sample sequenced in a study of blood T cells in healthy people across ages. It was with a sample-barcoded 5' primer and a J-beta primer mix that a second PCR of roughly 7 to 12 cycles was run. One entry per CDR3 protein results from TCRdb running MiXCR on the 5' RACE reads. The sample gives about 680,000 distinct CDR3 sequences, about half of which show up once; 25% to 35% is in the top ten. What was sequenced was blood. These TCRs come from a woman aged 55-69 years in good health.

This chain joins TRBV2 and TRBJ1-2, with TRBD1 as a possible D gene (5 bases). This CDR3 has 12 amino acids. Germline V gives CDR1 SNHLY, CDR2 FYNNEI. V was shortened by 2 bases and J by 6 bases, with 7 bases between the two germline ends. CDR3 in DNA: TGTGCCAGCAGTGAATGGGGACATGGCTACACCTTC. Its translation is CASSEWGHGYTF. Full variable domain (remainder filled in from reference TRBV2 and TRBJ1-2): EPEVTQTPSHQVTQMGQEVILRCVPISNHLYFYWYRQILGQKVEFLVSFYNNEISEKSEIFDDQFSVERPDGSNFTLKIRSTKLEDSAMYFCASSEWGHGYTFGSGTRLTVV.

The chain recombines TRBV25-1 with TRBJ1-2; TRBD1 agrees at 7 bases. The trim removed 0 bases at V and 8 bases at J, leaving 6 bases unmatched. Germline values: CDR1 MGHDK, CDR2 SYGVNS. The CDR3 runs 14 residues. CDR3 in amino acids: CASSEYDRELGYTF. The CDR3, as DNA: TGTGCCAGCAGTGAATACGACAGGGAGCTCGGCTACACCTTC.

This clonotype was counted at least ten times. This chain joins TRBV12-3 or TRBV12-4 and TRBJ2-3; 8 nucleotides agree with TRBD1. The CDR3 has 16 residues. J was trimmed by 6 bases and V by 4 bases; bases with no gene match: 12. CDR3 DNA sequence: TGTGCCAGCAGTTCGGGGCGGACAGGGTCATTTGATACGCAGTATTTT. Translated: CASSSGRTGSFDTQYF.

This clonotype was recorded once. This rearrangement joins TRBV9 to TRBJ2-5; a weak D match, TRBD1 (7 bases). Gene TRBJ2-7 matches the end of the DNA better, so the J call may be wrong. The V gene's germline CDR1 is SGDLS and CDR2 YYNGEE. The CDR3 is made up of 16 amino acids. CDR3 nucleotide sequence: TGTGCCAGCAGCCCCGAGATCGGCAGGGGGGTCTACGAGCAGTACTTC. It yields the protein CASSPEIGRGVYEQYF.

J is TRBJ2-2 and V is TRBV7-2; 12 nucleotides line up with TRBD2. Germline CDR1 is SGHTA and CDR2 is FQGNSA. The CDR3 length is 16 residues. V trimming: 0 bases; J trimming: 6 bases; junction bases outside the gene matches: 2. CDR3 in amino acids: CASSLALAGGAGELFF. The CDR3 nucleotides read TGTGCCAGCAGCTTAGCCCTAGCGGGAGGGGCCGGGGAGCTGTTTTTT.

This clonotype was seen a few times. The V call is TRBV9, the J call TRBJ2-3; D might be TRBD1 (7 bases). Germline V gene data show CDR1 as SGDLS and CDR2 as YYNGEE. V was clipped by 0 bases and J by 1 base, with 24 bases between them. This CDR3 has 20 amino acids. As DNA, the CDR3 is TGTGCCAGCAGCGTAGGGAGGGGGGTTCCCGGGACAGTTCGCACAGATACGCAGTATTTT. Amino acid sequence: CASSVGRGVPGTVRTDTQYF.

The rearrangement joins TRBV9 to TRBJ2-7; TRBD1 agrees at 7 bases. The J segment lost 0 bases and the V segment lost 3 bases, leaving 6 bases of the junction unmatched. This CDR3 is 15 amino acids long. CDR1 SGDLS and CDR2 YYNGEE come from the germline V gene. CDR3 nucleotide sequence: TGTGCCAGCAGCGCCCGACAGGGTGGCTCCTACGAGCAGTACTTC. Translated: CASSARQGGSYEQYF.

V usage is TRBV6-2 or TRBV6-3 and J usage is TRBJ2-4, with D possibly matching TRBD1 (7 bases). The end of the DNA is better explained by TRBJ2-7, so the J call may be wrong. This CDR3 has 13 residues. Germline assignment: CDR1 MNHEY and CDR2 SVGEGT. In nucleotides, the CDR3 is TGTGCCAGCAGGAACAGGGGACTCTACGAGCAGTACTTC. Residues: CASRNRGLYEQYF.

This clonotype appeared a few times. CDR3 in amino acids: CSVLTGGYSTDTQYF. Written as DNA, the CDR3 is TGCAGCGTCTTGACAGGGGGCTACAGCACAGATACGCAGTATTTT. V is TRBV29-1 and J is TRBJ2-3; TRBD1 matches 10 bases. Germline V gene lookup returns CDR1 SQVTM and CDR2 ANQGSEA. Trimming at V came to 6 bases and at J to 0 bases, leaving 6 bases not matched to a gene. The CDR3 consists of 15 residues.

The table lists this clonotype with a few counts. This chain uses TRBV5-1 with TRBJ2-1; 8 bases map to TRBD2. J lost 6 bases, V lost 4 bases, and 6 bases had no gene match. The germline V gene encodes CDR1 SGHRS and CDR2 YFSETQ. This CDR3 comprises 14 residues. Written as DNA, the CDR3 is TGCGCCAGCAGCGGACTAGCTACCGGCAATGAGCAGTTCTTC. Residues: CASSGLATGNEQFF.

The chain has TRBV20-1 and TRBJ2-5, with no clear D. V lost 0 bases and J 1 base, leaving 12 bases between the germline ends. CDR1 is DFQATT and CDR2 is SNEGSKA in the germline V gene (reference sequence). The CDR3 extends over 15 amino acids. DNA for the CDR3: TGCAGTGCTAGAGATTCGGCGGATCCCCAAGAGACCCAGTACTTC. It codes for CSARDSADPQETQYF.

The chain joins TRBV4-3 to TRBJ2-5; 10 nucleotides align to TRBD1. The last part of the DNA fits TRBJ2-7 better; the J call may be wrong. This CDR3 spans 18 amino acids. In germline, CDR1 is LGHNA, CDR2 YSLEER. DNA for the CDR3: TGCGCCAGCAGCCAGCGCATGGCCGGGACAGGGGACCGAGCCGAGCAGTACTTC. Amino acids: CASSQRMAGTGDRAEQYF.

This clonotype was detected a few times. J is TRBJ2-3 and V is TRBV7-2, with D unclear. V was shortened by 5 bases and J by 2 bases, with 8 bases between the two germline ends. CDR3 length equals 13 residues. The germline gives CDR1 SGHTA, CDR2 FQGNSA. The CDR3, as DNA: TGTGCCAGCAGCCCCCGATTCACAGATACGCAGTATTTT. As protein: CASSPRFTDTQYF.

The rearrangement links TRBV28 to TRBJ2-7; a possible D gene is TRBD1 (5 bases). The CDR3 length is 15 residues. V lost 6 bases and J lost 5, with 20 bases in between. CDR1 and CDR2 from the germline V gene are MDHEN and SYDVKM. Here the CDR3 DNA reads TGTGCCAGCAGCCCCGACTCCCAGGGTAGGGACGAGCAGTACTTC. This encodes CASSPDSQGRDEQYF.

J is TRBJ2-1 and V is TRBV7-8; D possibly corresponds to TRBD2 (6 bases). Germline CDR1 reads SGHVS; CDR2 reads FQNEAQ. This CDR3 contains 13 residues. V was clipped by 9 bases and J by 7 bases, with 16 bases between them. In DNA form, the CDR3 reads TGTGCCAGTTCTACTTCCCGGGGGAATGAGCAGTTCTTC. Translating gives CASSTSRGNEQFF.

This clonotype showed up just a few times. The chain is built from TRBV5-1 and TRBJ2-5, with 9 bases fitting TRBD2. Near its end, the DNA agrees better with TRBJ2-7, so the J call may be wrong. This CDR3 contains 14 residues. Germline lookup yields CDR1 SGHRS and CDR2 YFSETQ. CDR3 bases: TGCGCCAGCAGCTTGTTAGCGGGAGACCTCGAGCAGTACTTC. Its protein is CASSLLAGDLEQYF.

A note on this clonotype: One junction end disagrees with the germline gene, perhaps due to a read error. CDR3 in DNA: TGTGCCAGCAGCCCGGCCGGGACAGGGCCCACTGAAGCTTTCTTT. As protein: CASSPAGTGPTEAFF. V usage is TRBV4-1 and J usage is TRBJ1-1; 9 positions agree with TRBD1. This CDR3 has 15 amino acids. Germline values: CDR1 MGHRA, CDR2 YSYEKL.

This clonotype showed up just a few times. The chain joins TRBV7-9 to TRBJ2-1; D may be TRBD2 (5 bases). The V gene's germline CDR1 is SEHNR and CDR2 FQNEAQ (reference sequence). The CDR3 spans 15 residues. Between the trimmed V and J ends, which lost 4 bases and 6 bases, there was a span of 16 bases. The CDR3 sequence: CASSSYAGLFNEQFF. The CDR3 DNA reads TGTGCCAGCAGCTCATACGCGGGTCTGTTCAATGAGCAGTTCTTC.

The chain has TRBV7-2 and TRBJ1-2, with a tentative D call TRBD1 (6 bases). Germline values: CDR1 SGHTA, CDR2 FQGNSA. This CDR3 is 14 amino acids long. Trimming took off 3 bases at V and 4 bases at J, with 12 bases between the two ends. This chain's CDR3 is CASSLGHESYGYTF. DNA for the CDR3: TGTGCCAGCAGCTTGGGACATGAATCCTATGGCTACACCTTC.

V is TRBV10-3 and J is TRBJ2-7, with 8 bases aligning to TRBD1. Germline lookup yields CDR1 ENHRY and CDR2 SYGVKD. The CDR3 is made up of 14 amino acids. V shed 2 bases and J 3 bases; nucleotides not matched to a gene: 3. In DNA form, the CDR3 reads TGTGCCATCAGTGAGACAGGGGGGATCTACGAGCAGTACTTC. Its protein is CAISETGGIYEQYF.

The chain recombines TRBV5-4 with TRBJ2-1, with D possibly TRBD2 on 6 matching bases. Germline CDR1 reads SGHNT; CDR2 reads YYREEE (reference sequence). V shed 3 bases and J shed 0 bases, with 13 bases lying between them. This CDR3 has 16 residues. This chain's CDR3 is CASSSASGRSYNEQFF. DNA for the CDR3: TGTGCCAGCAGCTCCGCAAGCGGGCGCTCCTACAATGAGCAGTTCTTC.

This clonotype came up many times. The CDR3, as DNA: TGCAGCGGCGTCGGGACAGGCCGTCGGCAGTACTTC. Amino acids: CSGVGTGRRQYF. The V call is TRBV29-1, the J call TRBJ2-7; 8 bases align to TRBD1. CDR3 length: 12 residues. The junction had 11 bases not matched to a gene; V was cut back by 7 bases and J by 9 bases. Germline V CDR1 and CDR2: SQVTM, ANQGSEA.

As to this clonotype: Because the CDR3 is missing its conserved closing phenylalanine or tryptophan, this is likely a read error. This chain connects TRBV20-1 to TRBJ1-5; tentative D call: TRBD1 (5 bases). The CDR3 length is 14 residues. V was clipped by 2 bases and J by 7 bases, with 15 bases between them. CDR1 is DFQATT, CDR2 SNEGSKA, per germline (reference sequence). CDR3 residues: CSARQGQAGQPQHL. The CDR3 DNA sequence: TGCAGTGCTAGACAGGGCCAGGCGGGGCAGCCCCAGCATTTA.

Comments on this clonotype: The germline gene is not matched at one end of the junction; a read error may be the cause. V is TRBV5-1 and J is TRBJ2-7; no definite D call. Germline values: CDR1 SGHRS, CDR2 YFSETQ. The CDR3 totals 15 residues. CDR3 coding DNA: TGCGCCGGCAGCTTAAGCCCAGGAGCACTACGGCAGCAGTACTTC. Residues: CAGSLSPGALRQQYF.

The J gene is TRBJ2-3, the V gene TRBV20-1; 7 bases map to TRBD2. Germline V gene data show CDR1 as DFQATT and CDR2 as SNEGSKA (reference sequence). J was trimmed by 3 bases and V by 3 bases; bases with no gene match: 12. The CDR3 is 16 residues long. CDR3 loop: CSARPGLRSGTDTQYF. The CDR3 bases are TGCAGTGCTAGGCCGGGACTACGCTCGGGGACAGATACGCAGTATTTT.

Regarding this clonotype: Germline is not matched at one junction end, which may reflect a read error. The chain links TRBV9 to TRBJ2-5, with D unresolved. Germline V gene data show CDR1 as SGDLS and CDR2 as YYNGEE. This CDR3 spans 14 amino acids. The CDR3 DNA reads TGTGCCAGCAGCGTCAACCCGATCCAAGAGACTCAGTACTTC. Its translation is CASSVNPIQETQYF.

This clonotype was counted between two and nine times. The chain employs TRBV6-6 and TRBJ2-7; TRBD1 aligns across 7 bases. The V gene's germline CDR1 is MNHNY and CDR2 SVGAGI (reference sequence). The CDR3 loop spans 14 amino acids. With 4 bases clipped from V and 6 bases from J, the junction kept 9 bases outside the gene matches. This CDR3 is CASSLQGLFSEQYF. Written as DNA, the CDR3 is TGTGCCAGCAGTTTACAGGGGTTATTCAGCGAGCAGTACTTC.

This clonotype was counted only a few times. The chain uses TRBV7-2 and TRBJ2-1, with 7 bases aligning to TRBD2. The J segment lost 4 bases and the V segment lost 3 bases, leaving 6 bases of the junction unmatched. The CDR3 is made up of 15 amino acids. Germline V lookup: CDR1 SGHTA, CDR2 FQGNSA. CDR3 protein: CASSFAGAVYNEQFF. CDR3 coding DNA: TGTGCCAGCAGCTTTGCGGGAGCCGTGTACAATGAGCAGTTCTTC.

The CDR3 reads CSASRLAVTYNEQFF. CDR3 nucleotides: TGCAGTGCCTCCCGGCTAGCGGTTACCTACAATGAGCAGTTCTTC. The genes are TRBV20-1 and TRBJ2-1; 7 nucleotides line up with TRBD2. Losses at the gene ends were 6 bases for V and 2 bases for J; bases not matched to a gene: 10. This CDR3 comprises 15 residues. Germline CDR1 DFQATT, CDR2 SNEGSKA (reference sequence).

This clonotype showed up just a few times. CDR3 sequence (DNA): TGTGCCAGCAGTTACTTGGGGAGCGGGAGCCACAATGAGCAGTTCTTC. It is translated as CASSYLGSGSHNEQFF. The chain recombines TRBV6-5 with TRBJ2-1, with 8 positions matching TRBD2. The CDR3 contains 16 residues. CDR1 and CDR2 (germline): MNHEY, SVGAGI. The V segment lost 1 base and the J segment 5 bases; nucleotides outside the gene matches: 7.